Below, 9 T cell receptor beta chains from the same sample are listed, as sequenced in a study of a mutant IDH1 vaccine in newly diagnosed glioma. The antigens for these receptors are not known. Data came from immunoSEQ multiplex PCR; TCRdb stores just in-frame clones and leaves some out. Of more than 50,000 clones listed, 89% were seen once; the top ten hold 1.5% to 2%. The time point is: week 11, during vaccination. Alongside topical imiquimod, each dose of vaccine comprised 300 ug of mutant IDH1 20-mer peptide. The sequenced sample was PBMCs, obtained from a glioma patient whose treatment included an IDH1 peptide vaccine. All receptors come from a man in his forties or fifties with glioma.

The chain carries TRBV19 and TRBJ1-2; 9 bases map to TRBD1. The CDR3 length is 13 residues. Germline V gene lookup returns CDR1 LNHDA and CDR2 SQIVND (reference sequence). The trim removed 5 bases at V and 5 bases at J, leaving 3 bases unmatched. CDR3 amino acids: CASSPGQGYGYTF. CDR3 sequence (DNA): TGTGCCAGTAGTCCCGGACAGGGGTATGGCTACACCTTC.

The V and J genes are TRBV18 and TRBJ1-1; a possible D gene is TRBD1 (6 bases). The CDR3 runs 14 residues. Germline CDR1 reads KGHSH; CDR2 reads LQKENI. The V end was cut by 2 bases, the J end by 3 bases, with 10 bases between. The CDR3 region is CASSPGGPDTEAFF. The DNA for the CDR3 is TGTGCCAGCTCACCAGGGGGGCCGGACACTGAAGCTTTCTTT.

The CDR3 DNA sequence: TGTGCCAGCAGCTTAGGCAGTTACGAGCAGTACTTC. Translated: CASSLGSYEQYF. This rearrangement joins TRBV7-9 to TRBJ2-7; D is ambiguous. The ends were cut back, 1 base at V and 4 bases at J, with 5 bases in the middle. Germline CDR1 is SEHNR and CDR2 is FQNEAQ (reference sequence). The CDR3 is 12 residues long.

The chain uses TRBV2 and TRBJ2-7, with D tentatively TRBD2 (5 bases). V lost 3 bases to trimming and J lost 8 bases, with 17 bases between them. CDR1 and CDR2 (germline): SNHLY, FYNNEI. The length of the CDR3 is 14 residues. The CDR3: CASSDNGSGMKQYV. CDR3 sequence (DNA): TGTGCCAGCAGTGATAACGGGTCGGGGATGAAGCAGTACGTC.

The CDR3 nucleotides read TGCGCCAGCAGCCTTTATCAGGGCTATGGCTACACCTTC. Encoded protein: CASSLYQGYGYTF. This chain joins TRBV4-1 and TRBJ1-2; perhaps TRBD1 as D (5 bases). Trimming removed 4 bases from V and 4 bases from J, with 10 bases in between. CDR1 and CDR2 from the germline V gene are MGHRA and YSYEKL. The CDR3 has 13 residues.

This clone has just one count. CDR3 sequence: CASSGQGYYGYTF. The DNA of the CDR3 is TGCGCCAGCAGTGGACAGGGGTACTATGGCTACACCTTC. The chain has TRBV10-2 and TRBJ1-2, with 8 nucleotides matching TRBD1. The CDR3 extends over 13 amino acids. V shed 4 bases, J shed 3 bases, and the junction held 1 base outside the gene matches. Germline V CDR1 and CDR2: WSHSY, SAAADI.

The J gene is TRBJ2-6, the V gene TRBV6-1, with D possibly called TRBD1 or TRBD2 (5 bases each). This CDR3 region has 14 residues. Germline CDR1 reads MNHNS; CDR2 reads SASEGT. V was clipped by 10 bases and J by 0 bases, with 10 bases between them. The CDR3 here is CATGTSSGANVLTF. The CDR3 bases are TGTGCCACCGGGACGAGCTCTGGGGCCAACGTCCTGACTTTC.

This rearrangement joins TRBV15 to TRBJ1-4; D gene ambiguous. Germline V gives CDR1 LNHNV, CDR2 YYDKDF (reference sequence). The CDR3 is 15 residues long. V shed 5 bases and J shed 7 bases, with 17 bases lying between them. The CDR3, as DNA: TGTGCCACCAGCCCTATGGCCACGGGGAGTGAAAAACTGTTTTTT. Its protein product is CATSPMATGSEKLFF.

The rearrangement uses TRBV18 and TRBJ1-1, with 9 bases identical to TRBD1. The germline V gene encodes CDR1 KGHSH and CDR2 LQKENI. The CDR3 covers 12 residues. With V trimmed by 8 bases and J by 9 bases, 7 bases remained unmatched. This chain's CDR3 is CASDRDRAKAFF. CDR3 nucleotides: TGTGCCAGCGATCGGGACAGGGCGAAAGCTTTCTTT.